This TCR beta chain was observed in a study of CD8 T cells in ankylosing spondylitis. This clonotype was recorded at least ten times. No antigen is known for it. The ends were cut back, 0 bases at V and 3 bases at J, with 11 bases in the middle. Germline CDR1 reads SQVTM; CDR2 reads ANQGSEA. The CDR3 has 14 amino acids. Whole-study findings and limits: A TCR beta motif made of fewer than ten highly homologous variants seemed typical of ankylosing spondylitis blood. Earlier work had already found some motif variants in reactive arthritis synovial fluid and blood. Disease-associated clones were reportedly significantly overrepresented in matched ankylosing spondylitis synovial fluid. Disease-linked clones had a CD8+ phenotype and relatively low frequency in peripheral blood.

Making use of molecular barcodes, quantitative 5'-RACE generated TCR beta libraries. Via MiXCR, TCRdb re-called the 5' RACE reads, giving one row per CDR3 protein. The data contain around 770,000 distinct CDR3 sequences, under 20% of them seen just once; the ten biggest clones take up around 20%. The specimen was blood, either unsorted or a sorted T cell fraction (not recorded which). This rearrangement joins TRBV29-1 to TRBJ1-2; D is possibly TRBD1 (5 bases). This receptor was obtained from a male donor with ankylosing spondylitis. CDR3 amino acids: CSVEDLQGYYGYTF. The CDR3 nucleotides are TGCAGCGTTGAAGATCTGCAGGGTTACTATGGCTACACCTTC.